This entry lists 21 T cell receptor beta chains sequenced from one sample in a study of human T cells and chemical hapten exposure. MiXCR, run by TCRdb on the RACE reads, gives a single entry per CDR3 protein. Of tens of thousands of distinct CDR3 sequences in the sample, roughly 7.1% are singletons; the top ten hold about 1.6%. Time point in this sample: patch test 1, 2 weeks after DPC sensitization. Noted treatment: therapeutic diphenylcyclopropenone sensitization with weekly scalp DPC. This sample comprised whole blood, obtained in connection with sensitization to the hapten diphenylcyclopropenone (DPC). The receptors were sampled from a woman in her twenties or thirties with alopecia areata. Some clones in this sample may be carry-over from other donors' samples.

The V gene is TRBV20-1, the J gene TRBJ1-6, with D perhaps TRBD1 (5 bases). Germline loops: CDR1 DFQATT, CDR2 SNEGSKA (reference sequence). The CDR3 length is 15 residues. V was clipped by 6 bases and J by 7 bases, with 19 bases between them. The CDR3 DNA is TGCAGTGCCAACCCTCGCGGGGCCGGGAATTCACCCCTCCACTTT. This encodes CSANPRGAGNSPLHF.

This clonotype was seen ten or more times. The V gene is TRBV3-1, the J gene TRBJ2-5; no clear D. V gave up 0 bases and J gave up 6 bases, with 2 bases separating them. Germline V CDR1 and CDR2: LGHDT, YNNKEL (reference sequence). The CDR3 totals 11 residues. The CDR3 coding sequence is TGTGCCAGCAGCCAAGAGAAGACCCAGTACTTC. This translates into CASSQEKTQYF.

There are many counts of this clonotype. V and J are TRBV21-1 and TRBJ1-3. TRBV21-1 counts as a pseudogene. This CDR3 region has 11 residues. The CDR3, as DNA: TGTGCCAGCATGAGTGATGACACCATATATTTT. It specifies CASMSDDTIYF.

The chain joins TRBV10-1 to TRBJ2-7; 7 bases line up with TRBD1. This CDR3 contains 14 residues. Trimming at V came to 5 bases and at J to 2 bases, leaving 6 bases not matched to a gene. Per the germline V gene, CDR1 is WNHNN and CDR2 is SYGVQD (reference sequence). CDR3 loop: CASSPGTDPYEQYF. The CDR3 DNA follows: TGCGCCAGCAGTCCCGGGACAGATCCCTACGAGCAGTACTTC.

This clonotype was seen at least ten times. V is TRBV12-5 and J is TRBJ1-6; 7 nucleotides agree with TRBD1. V lost 1 base and J lost 8; bases outside the gene matches: 8. Germline V gene sequence: CDR1 LGHNT, CDR2 FRNRAP. The CDR3 has 16 residues. The CDR3 coding sequence is TGTGCTAGTGGTTTGGATTTACAGGGGAAGGATTCACCCCTCCACTTT. Its translation is CASGLDLQGKDSPLHF.

This chain connects TRBV12-3 or TRBV12-4 to TRBJ2-3; 7 bases are a match to TRBD2. The CDR3 contains 14 residues. Trimming took 4 bases from V and 3 from J; bases not matched to a gene: 4. CDR3 region: CASSYGGGTDTQYF. CDR3 DNA: TGTGCCAGCAGTTATGGGGGGGGAACAGATACGCAGTATTTT.

The CDR3 bases are TGCAGTGCTAGTAGGTCAAGACAGGGTCGGGATGGCTACACCTTC. Translation: CSASRSRQGRDGYTF. V gene TRBV20-1 combines with J gene TRBJ1-2, with TRBD1 matching 7 bases. Germline lookup yields CDR1 DFQATT and CDR2 SNEGSKA (reference sequence). V trimming: 3 bases; J trimming: 6 bases; junction bases outside the gene matches: 13. CDR3 length equals 15 residues.

Concerning this clonotype: A much larger clone lies a single base off, so this may be a read error. This CDR3 is missing its conserved last phenylalanine or tryptophan, likely due to a read error. The rearrangement links TRBV10-3 to TRBJ2-2; no definite D call. Germline V gene sequence: CDR1 ENHRY, CDR2 SYGVKD. CDR3 size: 13 residues. V lost 6 bases to trimming and J lost 0 bases, with 5 bases between them. The CDR3 loop is CAIRRTNTGELFS. In nucleotides, the CDR3 is TGTGCCATCAGACGAACGAACACCGGGGAGCTGTTTTCT.

The gene calls are TRBV18 and TRBJ1-1; tentative D call: TRBD1 (5 bases). The CDR3 is 15 residues long. V dropped 3 bases and J dropped 1 base, with 12 bases sitting between them. CDR1 is KGHSH and CDR2 is LQKENI in the germline V gene. CDR3 protein: CASSPGRQSNTEAFF. In DNA, the CDR3 is TGTGCCAGCTCACCGGGACGGCAGTCGAACACTGAAGCTTTCTTT. Full variable domain (missing parts from reference TRBV18 and TRBJ1-1): NAGVMQNPRHLVRRRGQEARLRCSPMKGHSHVYWYRQLPEEGLKFMVYLQKENIIDESGMPKERFSAEFPKEGPSILRIQQVVRGDSAAYFCASSPGRQSNTEAFFGQGTRLTVV.

The chain employs TRBV3-1 and TRBJ2-6, with D maybe TRBD1 (5 bases). The V gene's germline CDR1 is LGHDT and CDR2 YNNKEL (reference sequence). This CDR3 has 16 amino acids. V was cut by 1 base and J by 4 bases, with 11 bases left in between. CDR3 DNA: TGTGCCAGCAGCCAAGCCCCAGGGCAGGGGGCCAACGTCCTGACTTTC. This gives the protein CASSQAPGQGANVLTF.

This clonotype has ten or more counts. The V call is TRBV6-5, the J call TRBJ1-2; 7 bases map to TRBD1. This CDR3 is 15 amino acids long. The germline V gene has CDR1 MNHEY and CDR2 SVGAGI. Trimming cost V 0 bases and J 3 bases; bases outside gene matches: 4. The DNA of the CDR3 is TGTGCCAGCAGTTACTCGCTCAGGGGGGACTATGGCTACACCTTC. Amino acid sequence: CASSYSLRGDYGYTF.

This clonotype was counted many times. The V gene is TRBV12-5, the J gene TRBJ2-6; D is undetermined. Germline lookup yields CDR1 LGHNT and CDR2 FRNRAP. The germline V and J ends were trimmed by 1 base and 0 bases, with 4 bases remaining between them. This CDR3 spans 15 amino acids. Written as DNA, the CDR3 is TGTGCTAGTGGTTTGGGTAACTCTGGGGCCAACGTCCTGACTTTC. This translates into CASGLGNSGANVLTF. Complete variable domain (other parts from reference TRBV12-5 and TRBJ2-6): DARVTQTPRHKVTEMGQEVTMRCQPILGHNTVFWYRQTMMQGLELLAYFRNRAPLDDSGMPKDRFSAEMPDATLATLKIQPSEPRDSAVYFCASGLGNSGANVLTFGAGSRLTVL.

This clonotype was detected ten times or more. The chain employs TRBV20-1 and TRBJ1-2; D not certain. The CDR3 covers 11 residues. Germline V lookup: CDR1 DFQATT, CDR2 SNEGSKA (reference sequence). Trimming shortened V by 1 base and J by 8 bases, and 8 bases separated the two germline ends. The CDR3 DNA is TGCAGTGCTAGAGTGGATGGGGGCTACACCTTC. This gives the protein CSARVDGGYTF.

This clonotype was counted ten times or more. This chain links TRBV20-1 with TRBJ1-2; TRBD1 agrees at 12 bases. After removal of 5 bases from V and 0 bases from J, the junction contained 13 bases not matched to a gene. From germline, CDR1 is DFQATT and CDR2 SNEGSKA (reference sequence). This CDR3 region has 18 residues. CDR3 loop: CSAGRWGQGASANYGYTF. In DNA form, the CDR3 reads TGCAGTGCTGGCCGGTGGGGACAGGGGGCCTCAGCTAACTATGGCTACACCTTC.

This rearrangement joins TRBV7-9 to TRBJ1-4; D is unresolved. V was trimmed by 1 base and J by 6 bases, leaving 12 bases between them. In germline, CDR1 is SEHNR, CDR2 FQNEAQ (reference sequence). The CDR3 length is 15 residues. Here the CDR3 reads CASSLGRMSDEKLFF. CDR3 sequence (DNA): TGTGCCAGCAGCTTAGGGCGGATGTCGGATGAAAAACTGTTTTTT.

In this sample, this clonotype turned up a few times. The genes are TRBV12-3 or TRBV12-4 and TRBJ2-1; 7 bases are shared with TRBD1. This CDR3 has 14 amino acids. V lost 8 bases to trimming and J lost 6 bases; unmatched junction nucleotides: 10. The chain's CDR3 is CASESETGSNEQFF. The CDR3 DNA reads as TGTGCCAGCGAATCCGAGACAGGGTCCAATGAGCAGTTCTTC.

The rearrangement links TRBV11-2 to TRBJ1-1; the D gene is possibly TRBD1 (6 bases). Between the trimmed V and J ends, which lost 5 bases and 0 bases, there was a span of 13 bases. Per the germline V gene, CDR1 is SGHAT and CDR2 is FQNNGV. This CDR3 contains 15 residues. Here the CDR3 DNA reads TGTGCCAGCAGCCTACCGGGACACTTGAACACTGAAGCTTTCTTT. Translated: CASSLPGHLNTEAFF. Full variable domain (remainder filled in from reference TRBV11-2 and TRBJ1-1): EAGVAQSPRYKIIEKRQSVAFWCNPISGHATLYWYQQILGQGPKLLIQFQNNGVVDDSQLPKDRFSAERLKGVDSTLKIQPAKLEDSAVYLCASSLPGHLNTEAFFGQGTRLTVV.

The chain recombines TRBV20-1 with TRBJ1-6; possibly TRBD1 for D (5 bases). From germline, CDR1 is DFQATT and CDR2 SNEGSKA (reference sequence). The CDR3 extends over 15 amino acids. Trimming took 0 bases from V and 7 from J, leaving 13 bases between them. CDR3 DNA: TGCAGTGCTAGAGATCGGGGGGTGTTCAATTCACCCCTCCACTTT. It encodes CSARDRGVFNSPLHF.

This clonotype was recorded at least ten times. V gene TRBV4-1 combines with J gene TRBJ1-1; possible D gene TRBD1, 5 bases. Trimming took off 1 base at V and 0 bases at J, with 12 bases between the two ends. The germline gives CDR1 MGHRA, CDR2 YSYEKL. The CDR3 is 16 amino acids. The CDR3 sequence is CASSQVEGHMNTEAFF. CDR3 DNA sequence: TGCGCCAGCAGCCAAGTGGAAGGACATATGAACACTGAAGCTTTCTTT.

The table lists this clonotype with many counts. The chain carries TRBV5-1 and TRBJ1-6; D is uncertain. The CDR3 sequence is 15 residues long. The germline gives CDR1 SGHRS, CDR2 YFSETQ. V was shortened by 0 bases and J by 8 bases, with 12 bases between the two germline ends. Here the CDR3 reads CASSLEASWDSPLHF. The CDR3 nucleotides are TGCGCCAGCAGCTTGGAGGCTTCCTGGGATTCACCCCTCCACTTT.

This clonotype was seen ten or more times. This sequence joins TRBV12-5 and TRBJ2-7; D is ambiguous. Trimming shortened V by 4 bases and J by 2 bases, and 3 bases separated the two germline ends. This CDR3 is built from 11 residues. Germline CDR1 reads LGHNT; CDR2 reads FRNRAP. The CDR3 loop is CASGSPYEQYF. The CDR3 DNA is TGTGCTAGTGGTTCCCCCTACGAGCAGTACTTC.